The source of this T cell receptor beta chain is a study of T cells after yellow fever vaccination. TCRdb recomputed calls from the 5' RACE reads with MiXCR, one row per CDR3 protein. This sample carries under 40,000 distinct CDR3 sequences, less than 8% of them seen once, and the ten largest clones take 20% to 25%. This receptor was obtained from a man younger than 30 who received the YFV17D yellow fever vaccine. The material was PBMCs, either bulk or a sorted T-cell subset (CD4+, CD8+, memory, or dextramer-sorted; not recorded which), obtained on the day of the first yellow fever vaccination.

The CDR3 reads CSVRTSGGYTDTQYF. The DNA of the CDR3 is TGCAGCGTAAGAACTAGCGGGGGTTACACAGATACGCAGTATTTT. This rearrangement joins TRBV29-1 to TRBJ2-3; 11 positions agree with TRBD2. V shed 6 bases, J shed 2 bases, and the junction held 7 bases outside the gene matches. Germline CDR1 and CDR2: SQVTM and ANQGSEA. This CDR3 contains 15 residues.